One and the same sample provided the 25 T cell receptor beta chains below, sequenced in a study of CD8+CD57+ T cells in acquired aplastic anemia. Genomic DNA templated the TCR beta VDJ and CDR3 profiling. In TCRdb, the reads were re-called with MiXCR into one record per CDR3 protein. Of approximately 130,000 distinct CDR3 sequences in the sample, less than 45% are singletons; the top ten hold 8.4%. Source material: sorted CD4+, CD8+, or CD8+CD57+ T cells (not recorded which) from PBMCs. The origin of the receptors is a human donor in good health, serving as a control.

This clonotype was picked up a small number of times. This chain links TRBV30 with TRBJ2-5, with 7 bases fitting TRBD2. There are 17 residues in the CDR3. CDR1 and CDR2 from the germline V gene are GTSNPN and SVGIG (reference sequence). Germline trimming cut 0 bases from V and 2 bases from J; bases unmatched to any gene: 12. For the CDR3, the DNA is TGTGCCTGGAGTGTAGGGTCCACGCTAGCGGTACAAGAGACCCAGTACTTC. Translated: CAWSVGSTLAVQETQYF.

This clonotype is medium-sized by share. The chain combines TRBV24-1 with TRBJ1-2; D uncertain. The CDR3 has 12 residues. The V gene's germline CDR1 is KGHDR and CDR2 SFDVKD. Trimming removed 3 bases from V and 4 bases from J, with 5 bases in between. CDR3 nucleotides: TGTGCCACCAGTGATACCAGCTATGGCTACACCTTC. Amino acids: CATSDTSYGYTF.

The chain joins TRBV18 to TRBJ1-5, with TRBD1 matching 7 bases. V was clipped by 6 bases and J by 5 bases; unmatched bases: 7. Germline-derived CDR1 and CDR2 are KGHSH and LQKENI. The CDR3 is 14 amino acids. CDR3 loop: CASSPDRTYQPQHF. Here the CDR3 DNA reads TGTGCCAGCTCTCCGGACAGGACCTATCAGCCCCAGCATTTT. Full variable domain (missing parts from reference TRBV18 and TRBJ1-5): NAGVMQNPRHLVRRRGQEARLRCSPMKGHSHVYWYRQLPEEGLKFMVYLQKENIIDESGMPKERFSAEFPKEGPSILRIQQVVRGDSAAYFCASSPDRTYQPQHFGDGTRLSIL.

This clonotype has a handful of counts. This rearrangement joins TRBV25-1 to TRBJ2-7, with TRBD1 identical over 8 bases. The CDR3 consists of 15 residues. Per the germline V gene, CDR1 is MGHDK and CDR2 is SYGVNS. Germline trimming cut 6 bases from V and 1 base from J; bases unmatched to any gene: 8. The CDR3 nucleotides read TGTGCCAGCAGCGCCACAGGGGGGAGTTCCTACGAGCAGTACTTC. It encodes CASSATGGSSYEQYF.

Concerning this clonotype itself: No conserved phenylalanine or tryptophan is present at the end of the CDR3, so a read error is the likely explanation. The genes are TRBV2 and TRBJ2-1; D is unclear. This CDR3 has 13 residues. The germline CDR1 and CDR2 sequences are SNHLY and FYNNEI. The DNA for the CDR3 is TGTGCCAGCGGAAGGCAGCGAAACAATAAGCAGTTCTAC. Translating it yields CASGRQRNNKQFY.

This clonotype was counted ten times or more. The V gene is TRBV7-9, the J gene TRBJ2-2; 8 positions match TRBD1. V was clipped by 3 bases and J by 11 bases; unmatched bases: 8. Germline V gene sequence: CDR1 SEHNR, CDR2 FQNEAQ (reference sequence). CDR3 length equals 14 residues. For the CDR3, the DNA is TGTGCCAGCAGCTTCGGATCCCAGGGGGCAGAGCTGTTTTTT. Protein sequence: CASSFGSQGAELFF.

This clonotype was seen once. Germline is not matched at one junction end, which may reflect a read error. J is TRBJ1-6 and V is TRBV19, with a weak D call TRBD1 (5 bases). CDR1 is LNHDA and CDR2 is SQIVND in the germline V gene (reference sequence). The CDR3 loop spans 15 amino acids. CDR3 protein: CVSSIGQSGTSPLHF. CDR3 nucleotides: TGCGTCAGTAGTATTGGCCAGTCGGGGACTTCACCCCTCCACTTT. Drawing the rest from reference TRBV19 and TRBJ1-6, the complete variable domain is DGGITQSPKYLFRKEGQNVTLSCEQNLNHDAMYWYRQDPGQGLRLIYYSQIVNDFQKGDIAEGYSVSREKKESFPLTVTSAQKNPTAFYLCVSSIGQSGTSPLHFGNGTRLTVT.

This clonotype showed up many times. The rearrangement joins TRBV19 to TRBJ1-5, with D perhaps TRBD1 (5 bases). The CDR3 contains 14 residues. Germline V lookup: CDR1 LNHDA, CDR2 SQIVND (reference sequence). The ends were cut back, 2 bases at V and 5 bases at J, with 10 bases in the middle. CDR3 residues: CASSIMPGHQPQHF. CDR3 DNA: TGTGCCAGTAGTATAATGCCAGGGCATCAGCCCCAGCATTTT.

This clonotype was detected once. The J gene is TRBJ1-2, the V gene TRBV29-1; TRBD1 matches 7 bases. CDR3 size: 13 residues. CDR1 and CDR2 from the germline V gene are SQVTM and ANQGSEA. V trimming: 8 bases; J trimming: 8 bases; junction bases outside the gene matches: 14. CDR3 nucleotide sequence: TGCAGCTTCACCCTAAGACAGGGTACGGGCTACACCTTC. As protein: CSFTLRQGTGYTF.

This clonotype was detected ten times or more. CDR3 residues: CASRATGLAGELFF. The CDR3 DNA reads as TGTGCCAGCAGAGCCACAGGGTTGGCCGGGGAGCTGTTTTTT. The gene calls are TRBV2 and TRBJ2-2, with a weak D call TRBD1 (6 bases). Germline values: CDR1 SNHLY, CDR2 FYNNEI. CDR3 length: 14 residues. V gave up 6 bases and J gave up 6 bases, with 14 bases separating them.

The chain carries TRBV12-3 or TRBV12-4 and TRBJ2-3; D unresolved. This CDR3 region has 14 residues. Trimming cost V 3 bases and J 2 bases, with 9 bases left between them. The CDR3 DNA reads TGTGCCAGCAGTTTTTGGCAGCCCACAGATACGCAGTATTTT. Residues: CASSFWQPTDTQYF.

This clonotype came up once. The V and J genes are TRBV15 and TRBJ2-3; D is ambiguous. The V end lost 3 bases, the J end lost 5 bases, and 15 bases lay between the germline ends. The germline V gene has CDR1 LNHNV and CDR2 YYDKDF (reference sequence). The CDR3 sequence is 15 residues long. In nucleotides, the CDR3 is TGTGCCACCAGCAGTAGGTCGTCCGGTGGAGATACGCAGTATTTT. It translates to CATSSRSSGGDTQYF.

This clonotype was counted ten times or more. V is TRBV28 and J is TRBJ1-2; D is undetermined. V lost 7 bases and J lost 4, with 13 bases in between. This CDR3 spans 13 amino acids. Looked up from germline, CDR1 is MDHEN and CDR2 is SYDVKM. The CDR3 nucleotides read TGTGCCAGCAATCGGGGTATGGGCTATGGCTACACCTTC. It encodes CASNRGMGYGYTF.

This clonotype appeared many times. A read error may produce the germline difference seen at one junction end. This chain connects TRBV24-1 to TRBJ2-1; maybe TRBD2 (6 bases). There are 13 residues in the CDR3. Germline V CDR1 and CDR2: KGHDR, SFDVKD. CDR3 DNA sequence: TGTGCCACCAGTGGGGGGACTTACATTGAGCAGTTCTTC. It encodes CATSGGTYIEQFF.

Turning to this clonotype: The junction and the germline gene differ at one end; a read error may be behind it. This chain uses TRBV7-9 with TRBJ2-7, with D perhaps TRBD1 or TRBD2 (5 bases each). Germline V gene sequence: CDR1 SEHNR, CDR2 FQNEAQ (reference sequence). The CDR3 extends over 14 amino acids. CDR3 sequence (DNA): TGTTCCAGCAGCCTCCGGGACGTACCATACGAGCAGTACTTC. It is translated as CSSSLRDVPYEQYF.

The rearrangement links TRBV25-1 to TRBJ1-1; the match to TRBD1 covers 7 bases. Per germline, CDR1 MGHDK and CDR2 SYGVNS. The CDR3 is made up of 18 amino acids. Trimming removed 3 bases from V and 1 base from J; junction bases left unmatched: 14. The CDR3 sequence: CASSELTGVGQRNTEAFF. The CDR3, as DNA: TGTGCCAGCAGTGAGCTCACAGGGGTGGGACAGCGGAACACTGAAGCTTTCTTT.

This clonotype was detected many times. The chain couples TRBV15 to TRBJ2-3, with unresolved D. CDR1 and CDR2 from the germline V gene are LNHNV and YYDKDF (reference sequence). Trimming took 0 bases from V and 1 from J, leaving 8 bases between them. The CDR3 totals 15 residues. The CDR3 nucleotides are TGTGCCACCAGCAGAGATATCGGCGGCACAGATACGCAGTATTTT. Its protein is CATSRDIGGTDTQYF.

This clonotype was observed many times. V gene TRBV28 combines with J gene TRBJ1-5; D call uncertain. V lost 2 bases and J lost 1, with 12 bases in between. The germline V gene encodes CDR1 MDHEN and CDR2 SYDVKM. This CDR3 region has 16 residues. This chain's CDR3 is CASSLPAGGSNQPQHF. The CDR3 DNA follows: TGTGCCAGCAGTTTACCGGCGGGCGGAAGCAATCAGCCCCAGCATTTT.

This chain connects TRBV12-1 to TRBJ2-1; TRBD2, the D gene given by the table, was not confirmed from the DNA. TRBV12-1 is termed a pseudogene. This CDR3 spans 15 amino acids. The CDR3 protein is CARAPGLAGTNEQFF. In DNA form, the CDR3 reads TGTGCTAGAGCCCCGGGACTAGCGGGAACAAATGAGCAGTTCTTC.

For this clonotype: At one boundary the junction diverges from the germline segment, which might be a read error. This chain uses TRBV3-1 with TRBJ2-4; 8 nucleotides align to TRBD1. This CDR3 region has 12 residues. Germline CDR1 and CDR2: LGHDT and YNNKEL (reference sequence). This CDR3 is CANSRGQGTEYF. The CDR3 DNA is TGTGCCAACAGCCGCGGACAGGGAACCGAGTACTTC.

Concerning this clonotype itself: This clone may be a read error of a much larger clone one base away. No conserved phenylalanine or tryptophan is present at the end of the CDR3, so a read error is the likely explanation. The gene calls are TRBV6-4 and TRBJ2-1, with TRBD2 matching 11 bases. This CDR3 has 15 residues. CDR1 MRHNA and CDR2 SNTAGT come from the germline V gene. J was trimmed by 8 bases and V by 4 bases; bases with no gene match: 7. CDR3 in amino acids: CASSATSGATHEQFL. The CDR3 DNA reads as TGTGCCAGCAGTGCGACTAGCGGGGCGACGCATGAGCAGTTCCTC.

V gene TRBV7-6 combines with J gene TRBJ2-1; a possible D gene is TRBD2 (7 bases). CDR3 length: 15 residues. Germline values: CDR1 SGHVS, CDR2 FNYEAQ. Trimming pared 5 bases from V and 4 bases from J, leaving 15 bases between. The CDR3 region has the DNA TGTGCCAGCAGCAAGAGCGGGACAAAATACAATGAGCAGTTCTTC. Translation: CASSKSGTKYNEQFF.

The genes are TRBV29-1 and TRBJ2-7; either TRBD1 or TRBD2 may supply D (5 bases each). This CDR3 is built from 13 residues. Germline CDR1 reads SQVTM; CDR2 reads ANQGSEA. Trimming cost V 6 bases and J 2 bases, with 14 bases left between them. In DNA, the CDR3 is TGCAGCGTCTATGGGGGAAATACCTACGAGCAGTACTTC. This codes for CSVYGGNTYEQYF.

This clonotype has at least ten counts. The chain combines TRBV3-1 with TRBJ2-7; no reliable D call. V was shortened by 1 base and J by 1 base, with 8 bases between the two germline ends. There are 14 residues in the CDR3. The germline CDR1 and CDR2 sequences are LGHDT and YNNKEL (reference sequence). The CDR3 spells CASSQGAGSYEQYF. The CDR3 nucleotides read TGTGCCAGCAGCCAAGGGGCAGGTTCCTACGAGCAGTACTTC.

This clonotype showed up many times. The CDR3 region is CASSRRGQEETQYF. Written as DNA, the CDR3 is TGTGCCAGCAGCCGCCGGGGGCAGGAGGAGACCCAGTACTTC. The V and J genes are TRBV7-9 and TRBJ2-5, with D tentatively TRBD1 or TRBD2 (6 bases each). Germline V gene data show CDR1 as SEHNR and CDR2 as FQNEAQ (reference sequence). This CDR3 region has 14 residues. Trimming pared 5 bases from V and 5 bases from J, leaving 15 bases between.